What follows are 30 T cell receptor beta chains derived from one specimen sequenced in a study of T cell responses to AZD1222 COVID-19 vaccine. TCRdb's table, derived via immunoSEQ multiplex PCR, lists solely in-frame clones and lacks some. The sample lists approximately 140,000 clones, about 89% occurring once. The sample in question was peripheral blood, obtained 28 days after the second AZD1222 dose. The receptors here all came from an adult who received the AZD1222 COVID-19 vaccine.

This rearrangement joins TRBV6-5 to TRBJ2-1; 13 nucleotides line up with TRBD2. V was clipped by 5 bases and J by 9 bases; unmatched bases: 7. The CDR3 is 15 amino acids. Per germline, CDR1 MNHEY and CDR2 SVGAGI. CDR3 amino acids: CASSLTSGGAGEQFF. The CDR3 bases are TGTGCCAGCAGTCTTACTAGCGGGGGGGCCGGTGAGCAGTTCTTC.

V is TRBV6-5 and J is TRBJ1-1, with TRBD1 as a possible D gene (6 bases). Germline CDR1 and CDR2: MNHEY and SVGAGI. V gave up 10 bases and J gave up 2 bases, with 20 bases separating them. CDR3 length: 15 residues. CDR3 in amino acids: CATRKTTGVNTEAFF. In nucleotides, the CDR3 is TGTGCCACCCGGAAGACGACAGGCGTAAACACTGAAGCTTTCTTT.

The chain joins TRBV6-5 to TRBJ1-1; D is undetermined. Trimming removed 2 bases at V and 1 base at J, with 8 bases between. This CDR3 is built from 14 residues. The germline V gene encodes CDR1 MNHEY and CDR2 SVGAGI. CDR3 sequence (DNA): TGTGCCAGCAGTTACGGAAATCAGAACACTGAAGCTTTCTTT. Protein product: CASSYGNQNTEAFF.

The chain recombines TRBV3-1 (or the pseudogene TRBV3-2) with TRBJ1-1, with D uncertain. This CDR3 has 14 residues. Germline V gene data show CDR1 as LGHDT and CDR2 as YNNKEL (reference sequence). Deletions cut 2 bases from V and 0 bases from J, with 7 bases between. CDR3 in amino acids: CASSQQRVNTEAFF. CDR3 nucleotides: TGTGCCAGCAGCCAACAAAGGGTGAACACTGAAGCTTTCTTT.

The rearrangement joins TRBV11-2 to TRBJ1-2; 10 bases are shared with TRBD1. The CDR3 runs to 16 residues. The germline CDR1 and CDR2 sequences are SGHAT and FQNNGV. The junction had 10 bases not matched to a gene; V was cut back by 5 bases and J by 4 bases. The CDR3 spells CASSPLTGGLPYGYTF. CDR3 sequence (DNA): TGTGCCAGCAGCCCCTTGACAGGGGGCTTACCCTATGGCTACACCTTC. The complete variable domain, with remaining parts taken from reference TRBV11-2 and TRBJ1-2, reads EAGVAQSPRYKIIEKRQSVAFWCNPISGHATLYWYQQILGQGPKLLIQFQNNGVVDDSQLPKDRFSAERLKGVDSTLKIQPAKLEDSAVYLCASSPLTGGLPYGYTFGSGTRLTVV.

Written as DNA, the CDR3 is TGTGCCAGCAGTTTATCGGCAGCCCGCTCCTACGAGCAGTACTTC. It codes for CASSLSAARSYEQYF. This chain uses TRBV27 with TRBJ2-7; D not resolved. Looked up from germline, CDR1 is MNHEY and CDR2 is SMNVEV (reference sequence). This CDR3 region has 15 residues. The V gene lost 0 bases and the J gene lost 0 bases, with 9 bases spanning the gap.

The V and J genes are TRBV29-1 and TRBJ2-5, with D perhaps matching TRBD1 (6 bases). V was cut by 7 bases and J by 3 bases, with 15 bases left in between. CDR3 length equals 13 residues. Germline V lookup: CDR1 SQVTM, CDR2 ANQGSEA. DNA of the CDR3: TGCAGCGAGCACCCTGCAGGGGAAGAGACCCAGTACTTC. As protein: CSEHPAGEETQYF.

V and J are TRBV4-3 and TRBJ2-2; unclear D gene. This CDR3 region has 15 residues. Germline lookup yields CDR1 LGHNA and CDR2 YSLEER. The V gene lost 3 bases and the J gene lost 3 bases, with 11 bases spanning the gap. The CDR3 sequence: CASSHLVGDTGELFF. CDR3 nucleotide sequence: TGCGCCAGCAGCCACTTGGTAGGCGACACCGGGGAGCTGTTTTTT.

The chain couples TRBV19 to TRBJ1-2; possible D gene TRBD1, 6 bases. This CDR3 spans 13 amino acids. CDR1 LNHDA and CDR2 SQIVND come from the germline V gene (reference sequence). V dropped 6 bases and J dropped 4 bases, with 12 bases sitting between them. The CDR3 is CASRTGAIYGYTF. The DNA of the CDR3 is TGTGCCAGTAGGACGGGGGCGATCTATGGCTACACCTTC.

The V gene is TRBV2, the J gene TRBJ1-6; TRBD1 matches at 8 bases. This CDR3 comprises 14 residues. V dropped 6 bases and J dropped 9; count of bases not matched to a gene: 7. Per the germline V gene, CDR1 is SNHLY and CDR2 is FYNNEI. In DNA form, the CDR3 reads TGTGCCAGCAGCACTGACAGGGGAGTTTCACCCCTCCACTTT. This gives the protein CASSTDRGVSPLHF.

The chain links TRBV7-3 to TRBJ1-1, with 8 bases that match TRBD1. Trimming took 5 bases from V and 3 from J; bases not matched to a gene: 5. This CDR3 is 14 amino acids long. Germline assignment: CDR1 SGHTA and CDR2 FQGTGA. The CDR3 loop reads CASSKTGAYTEAFF. For the CDR3, the DNA is TGTGCCAGCAGCAAGACAGGGGCGTACACTGAAGCTTTCTTT.

The chain joins TRBV5-5 to TRBJ1-5; no clear D. The germline V gene encodes CDR1 SGHKS and CDR2 YYEKEE (reference sequence). This CDR3 has 16 amino acids. The V gene lost 0 bases and the J gene lost 7 bases, with 17 bases spanning the gap. CDR3 sequence (DNA): TGTGCCAGCAGCTTGGCCGAGGCAAAGTTCGAGCAGCCCCAGCATTTT. It yields the protein CASSLAEAKFEQPQHF.

The chain links TRBV7-2 to TRBJ2-3; a possible D gene is TRBD2 (5 bases). V lost 8 bases and J 2 bases, leaving 14 bases between the germline ends. From germline, CDR1 is SGHTA and CDR2 FQGNSA. The CDR3 totals 14 residues. CDR3 residues: CASDTDGDTDTQYF. The DNA of the CDR3 is TGTGCCAGCGACACCGACGGGGACACAGATACGCAGTATTTT.

In DNA form, the CDR3 reads TGTGCCATCAGTATAGCGGGGGGGCGCAAAGATACGCAGTATTTT. Protein sequence: CAISIAGGRKDTQYF. J is TRBJ2-3 and V is TRBV10-3; 11 bases are a match to TRBD2. V trimming: 5 bases; J trimming: 5 bases; junction bases outside the gene matches: 6. In germline, CDR1 is ENHRY, CDR2 SYGVKD. This CDR3 has 15 amino acids.

This clone was counted at least ten times. The chain is built from TRBV5-1 and TRBJ2-7; D might be TRBD2 (6 bases). This CDR3 is built from 14 residues. Germline assignment: CDR1 SGHRS and CDR2 YFSETQ. Trimming removed 9 bases from V and 3 bases from J, with 19 bases in between. CDR3 nucleotide sequence: TGCGCCATTTCCGGGGGAGGTTTCCACTACGAGCAGTACTTC. Encoded protein: CAISGGGFHYEQYF.

This clone was seen only once. This chain links TRBV7-8 with TRBJ2-7; 11 bases line up with TRBD2. The CDR3 spans 18 residues. CDR1 is SGHVS, CDR2 FQNEAQ, per germline. The ends lost 4 bases at V and 5 bases at J; junction bases unmatched: 16. The CDR3 sequence is CASSWFPLAGGPINEQYF. The CDR3, as DNA: TGTGCCAGCAGCTGGTTCCCCTTAGCGGGAGGGCCAATCAACGAGCAGTACTTC.

This sequence joins TRBV4-1 and TRBJ1-2, with a possible D match to TRBD1 (6 bases). CDR3 length: 13 residues. The V end lost 4 bases, the J end lost 3 bases, and 9 bases lay between the germline ends. CDR1 and CDR2 from the germline V gene are MGHRA and YSYEKL. The CDR3 protein is CASSPGADYGYTF. The CDR3 nucleotides are TGCGCCAGCAGCCCAGGGGCTGACTATGGCTACACCTTC.

The rearrangement joins TRBV5-6 to TRBJ2-7; 15 positions match TRBD2. V gave up 5 bases and J gave up 4 bases; unmatched junction bases: 4. This CDR3 spans 15 amino acids. Germline lookup yields CDR1 SGHDT and CDR2 YYEEEE. CDR3 coding DNA: TGTGCCAGCAGACGGACTAGCGGGGGGGCATACGAGCAGTACTTC. Encoded protein: CASRRTSGGAYEQYF.

V gene TRBV5-1 combines with J gene TRBJ1-3; 7 bases are shared with TRBD1. The CDR3 has 13 amino acids. The V and J ends lost 7 bases and 2 bases, in that order; junction bases with no gene match: 3. CDR1 is SGHRS and CDR2 is YFSETQ in the germline V gene. In DNA, the CDR3 is TGCGCCAGCCGGGACAGAACTGGAAACACCATATATTTT. Protein: CASRDRTGNTIYF.

The chain is built from TRBV30 and TRBJ1-1, with 7 bases matching TRBD1. This CDR3 region has 13 residues. V dropped 2 bases and J dropped 5; count of bases not matched to a gene: 5. Germline V lookup: CDR1 GTSNPN, CDR2 SVGIG (reference sequence). CDR3: CAWSLDRATEAFF. As DNA, the CDR3 is TGTGCCTGGAGTCTCGACAGGGCGACTGAAGCTTTCTTT.

V usage is TRBV19 and J usage is TRBJ2-7; tentatively, D is TRBD2 (6 bases). The CDR3 has 15 residues. The germline V gene encodes CDR1 LNHDA and CDR2 SQIVND (reference sequence). V was trimmed by 1 base and J by 2 bases, leaving 12 bases between them. The CDR3 region has the DNA TGTGCCAGTAGTATAGTAGCGGCAGACCCCTACGAGCAGTACTTC. Translating it yields CASSIVAADPYEQYF.

The chain recombines TRBV29-1 with TRBJ1-1; 9 nucleotides align to TRBD1. The germline V gene has CDR1 SQVTM and CDR2 ANQGSEA. After removal of 6 bases from V and 4 bases from J, the junction contained 6 bases not matched to a gene. The CDR3 runs 13 residues. The CDR3 spells CSVETTGGTEAFF. The CDR3 DNA follows: TGCAGCGTAGAGACGACAGGGGGCACTGAAGCTTTCTTT.

This chain joins TRBV19 and TRBJ1-2; 7 bases agree with TRBD1. The CDR3 is 13 residues long. Germline CDR1 reads LNHDA; CDR2 reads SQIVND (reference sequence). V dropped 4 bases and J dropped 6; count of bases not matched to a gene: 5. CDR3 in DNA: TGTGCCAGTAGTACCACAGGGGTGGATGGCTACACCTTC. Protein: CASSTTGVDGYTF.

V gene TRBV11-2 combines with J gene TRBJ1-1; D not resolved. Per germline, CDR1 SGHAT and CDR2 FQNNGV. There are 13 residues in the CDR3. V was pared by 5 bases and J by 10 bases, with 17 bases between. The CDR3 DNA reads TGTGCCAGCAGCCCTTTAGACCGGCGACGAGCTTTCTTT. The encoded protein is CASSPLDRRRAFF.

The chain links TRBV2 to TRBJ2-3, with D unclear. V was trimmed by 1 base and J by 6 bases, leaving 14 bases between them. Germline CDR1 is SNHLY and CDR2 is FYNNEI. This CDR3 contains 15 residues. The CDR3 sequence: CASSEGAGPWDTQYF. The CDR3 bases are TGTGCCAGCAGTGAAGGGGCCGGGCCATGGGATACGCAGTATTTT.

The chain joins TRBV9 to TRBJ2-1; possibly TRBD1 for D (5 bases). Germline CDR1 reads SGDLS; CDR2 reads YYNGEE. The CDR3 extends over 15 amino acids. The V and J ends lost 4 bases and 4 bases respectively, with 15 bases between them. CDR3 residues: CASSPSGIHYNEQFF. CDR3 nucleotides: TGTGCCAGCAGCCCCTCAGGGATCCATTACAATGAGCAGTTCTTC.

The genes are TRBV4-2 and TRBJ1-3; TRBD1 is a possible D gene (6 bases). V shed 1 base and J shed 2 bases, with 9 bases lying between them. Germline CDR1 and CDR2: LGHNA and YNFKEQ. This CDR3 spans 15 amino acids. The CDR3 region is CASSQATGTGNTIYF. CDR3 DNA sequence: TGTGCCAGCAGCCAAGCCACAGGGACTGGAAACACCATATATTTT.

The J gene is TRBJ1-2, the V gene TRBV19; D gene unclear. Germline values: CDR1 LNHDA, CDR2 SQIVND (reference sequence). Trimming shortened V by 5 bases and J by 5 bases, and 15 bases separated the two germline ends. CDR3 length: 14 amino acids. CDR3: CASSWSGLKYGYTF. DNA of the CDR3: TGTGCCAGTAGTTGGTCCGGGCTTAAATATGGCTACACCTTC.

The rearrangement uses TRBV27 and TRBJ2-1; D gene unclear. The CDR3 sequence is 15 residues long. The V end lost 3 bases, the J end lost 1 base, and 10 bases lay between the germline ends. Germline CDR1 reads MNHEY; CDR2 reads SMNVEV (reference sequence). The CDR3 reads CASSFGSWSYNEQFF. In DNA, the CDR3 is TGTGCCAGCAGTTTTGGATCTTGGTCCTACAATGAGCAGTTCTTC.

The chain uses TRBV6-5 and TRBJ2-5; tentative D call: TRBD2 (6 bases). The CDR3 is 12 residues long. Between the trimmed V and J ends, which lost 4 bases and 5 bases, there was a span of 8 bases. The germline V gene encodes CDR1 MNHEY and CDR2 SVGAGI. DNA of the CDR3: TGTGCCAGCAGTTTGACTAGGGAGACCCAGTACTTC. It specifies CASSLTRETQYF.